What follows are 18 T cell receptor beta chains derived from one specimen sequenced in a study of identical twins. TCRdb passed the 5' RACE reads through MiXCR, listing each CDR3 protein once. The sample comprises fewer than 800,000 distinct CDR3 sequences, 7% to 7.5% of which are singletons, and over 1.5% rests with the top ten. The sample was also linked to a second study, of yellow fever vaccine responses in identical twins.

The sample taken for sequencing was PBMCs. The origin of the receptors is a woman between 18 and 29 years old in good health.

Here the CDR3 reads CASSSGTETYEQYF. CDR3 sequence (DNA): TGTGCCAGCAGCTCCGGGACGGAGACCTACGAGCAGTACTTC. V is TRBV7-3 and J is TRBJ2-7, with D possibly being TRBD1 or TRBD2 (5 bases each). V was clipped by 4 bases and J by 2 bases, with 12 bases between them. There are 14 residues in the CDR3. Germline CDR1 and CDR2: SGHTA and FQGTGA.

This clonotype was observed a handful of times. The chain recombines TRBV4-2 with TRBJ2-5; 9 bases are shared with TRBD2. The CDR3 covers 14 residues. Germline V gene sequence: CDR1 LGHNA, CDR2 YNFKEQ. The trim removed 3 bases at V and 3 bases at J, leaving 2 bases unmatched. Here the CDR3 DNA reads TGTGCCAGCAGCCACCGACTAGCGGAAGAGACCCAGTACTTC. Translated, it gives CASSHRLAEETQYF.

There are many counts of this clonotype. The rearrangement joins TRBV14 to TRBJ2-7; D is unclear. V was trimmed by 1 base and J by 3 bases, leaving 4 bases between them. Germline CDR1 and CDR2: SGHDN and FVKESK. The CDR3 runs 12 residues. CDR3 protein: CASSQALYEQYF. CDR3 nucleotide sequence: TGTGCCAGCAGCCAAGCACTCTACGAGCAGTACTTC.

This clonotype has more than one count but fewer than ten. V gene TRBV3-1 combines with J gene TRBJ2-1; a weak D match, TRBD1 (5 bases). Germline CDR1 and CDR2: LGHDT and YNNKEL (reference sequence). This CDR3 is built from 14 residues. V lost 1 base to trimming and J lost 8 bases, with 12 bases between them. The CDR3 bases are TGTGCCAGCAGCCAAGGACAGCGCTTGGATGAGCAGTTCTTC. Amino acid sequence: CASSQGQRLDEQFF.

This clonotype was picked up a small number of times. The chain carries TRBV25-1 and TRBJ1-4; D is ambiguous. Germline CDR1 reads MGHDK; CDR2 reads SYGVNS. This CDR3 spans 13 amino acids. The V gene lost 7 bases and the J gene lost 0 bases, with 6 bases spanning the gap. The CDR3 spells CASTAATNEKLFF. CDR3 bases: TGTGCCAGCACGGCCGCAACTAATGAAAAACTGTTTTTT.

This clonotype has more than one count but fewer than ten. The chain links TRBV12-3 or TRBV12-4 to TRBJ2-6; D remains ambiguous. The CDR3 sequence is 16 residues long. V dropped 5 bases and J dropped 0 bases, with 11 bases sitting between them. In DNA form, the CDR3 reads TGTGCCAGCAGTCGCACAGAGAGCTCTGGGGCCAACGTCCTGACTTTC. This translates into CASSRTESSGANVLTF.

This chain connects TRBV7-8 to TRBJ2-3; D perhaps matches TRBD2 (7 bases). The V and J ends lost 5 bases and 4 bases respectively, with 19 bases between them. CDR1 is SGHVS, CDR2 FQNEAQ, per germline. The CDR3 has 16 residues. The CDR3 DNA reads TGTGCCAGCAGCCCCTTGGCGGGGGCCACCCCAGATACGCAGTATTTT. Amino acid sequence: CASSPLAGATPDTQYF.

In this sample, this clonotype turned up a few times. This sequence joins TRBV29-1 and TRBJ2-7; 11 nucleotides agree with TRBD2. The germline V gene has CDR1 SQVTM and CDR2 ANQGSEA. J gave up 2 bases and V 6 bases, and 6 bases lay outside the gene matches. CDR3 size: 14 residues. In nucleotides, the CDR3 is TGCAGCGTGGAAACTAGCGGGAGTCCCTACGAGCAGTACTTC. The encoded protein is CSVETSGSPYEQYF.

The chain has TRBV12-3 or TRBV12-4 and TRBJ2-4, with D possibly matching TRBD1 (5 bases). The V gene lost 6 bases and the J gene lost 0 bases, with 15 bases spanning the gap. The CDR3 consists of 16 residues. In DNA form, the CDR3 reads TGTGCCAGCAGCCCAGACAGCACACTAGCCAAAAACATTCAGTACTTC. Translated: CASSPDSTLAKNIQYF.

This clonotype was detected only a few times. V usage is TRBV20-1 and J usage is TRBJ2-7; a possible D gene is TRBD1 (5 bases). Germline V gene lookup returns CDR1 DFQATT and CDR2 SNEGSKA (reference sequence). Trimming removed 3 bases from V and 2 bases from J, with 11 bases in between. The CDR3 runs to 13 residues. CDR3 residues: CSASREFTYEQYF. In DNA form, the CDR3 reads TGCAGTGCTAGCAGGGAATTCACCTACGAGCAGTACTTC.

This clonotype has a count of ten or more. The gene calls are TRBV6-1 and TRBJ2-5; 8 bases align to TRBD1. CDR1 is MNHNS, CDR2 SASEGT, per germline. This CDR3 spans 14 amino acids. The V segment lost 6 bases and the J segment 2 bases; nucleotides outside the gene matches: 5. The CDR3 sequence: CASRAGQGQETQYF. The CDR3 DNA reads as TGTGCCAGCAGGGCCGGACAGGGTCAAGAGACCCAGTACTTC.

The chain combines TRBV4-1 with TRBJ2-1, with a tentative D call TRBD1 (7 bases). V was trimmed by 2 bases and J by 0 bases, leaving 17 bases between them. Germline CDR1 is MGHRA and CDR2 is YSYEKL. CDR3 size: 18 residues. CDR3 protein: CASSQLGQDGGSYNEQFF. The CDR3 nucleotides are TGCGCCAGCAGCCAACTTGGACAGGACGGGGGCTCCTACAATGAGCAGTTCTTC.

This clonotype was observed many times. This sequence joins TRBV12-3 or TRBV12-4 and TRBJ2-5, with TRBD1 matching 7 bases. J gave up 1 base and V 3 bases, and 2 bases lay outside the gene matches. The CDR3 extends over 14 amino acids. The CDR3 reads CASSLDRLQETQYF. CDR3 bases: TGTGCCAGCAGTTTGGACAGGCTCCAAGAGACCCAGTACTTC.

The chain links TRBV4-1 to TRBJ2-1, with no clear D. Germline V CDR1 and CDR2: MGHRA, YSYEKL. V gave up 2 bases and J gave up 9 bases, with 11 bases separating them. The CDR3 consists of 13 residues. The CDR3 protein is CASSQMLLGEQFF. CDR3 sequence (DNA): TGCGCCAGCAGCCAAATGTTACTGGGTGAGCAGTTCTTC.

This clonotype was recorded at least ten times. This chain joins TRBV5-1 and TRBJ2-5; D possibly corresponds to TRBD2 (5 bases). V lost 4 bases and J 2 bases, leaving 9 bases between the germline ends. This CDR3 spans 13 amino acids. CDR1 is SGHRS and CDR2 is YFSETQ in the germline V gene. This CDR3 is CASSRTQQETQYF. CDR3 sequence (DNA): TGCGCCAGCAGCAGGACTCAACAAGAGACCCAGTACTTC.

This clonotype showed up many times. The chain recombines TRBV7-8 with TRBJ1-5; D call uncertain. The V end was cut by 5 bases, the J end by 0 bases, with 11 bases between. The CDR3 extends over 15 amino acids. Germline V gene data show CDR1 as SGHVS and CDR2 as FQNEAQ. CDR3 in amino acids: CASSPDGYSNQPQHF. For the CDR3, the DNA is TGTGCCAGCAGCCCAGACGGTTATAGCAATCAGCCCCAGCATTTT.

This clonotype was seen only a few times. V and J are TRBV11-2 and TRBJ2-7; 12 bases map to TRBD2. The ends lost 5 bases at V and 3 bases at J; junction bases unmatched: 8. This CDR3 comprises 16 residues. CDR1 SGHAT and CDR2 FQNNGV come from the germline V gene. CDR3 sequence reads: CASSHYGLAGNYEQYV. The CDR3 DNA is TGTGCCAGCAGCCACTACGGACTAGCGGGGAACTACGAGCAGTACGTC.

This clonotype turned up a few times. The chain has TRBV29-1 and TRBJ1-1, with D maybe TRBD1 (6 bases). Between the trimmed V and J ends, which lost 7 bases and 0 bases, there was a span of 12 bases. From germline, CDR1 is SQVTM and CDR2 ANQGSEA. The CDR3 is made up of 13 amino acids. The CDR3 loop is CSAYRVVNTEAFF. CDR3 nucleotide sequence: TGCAGCGCCTACAGGGTTGTGAACACTGAAGCTTTCTTT. The full variable domain, completed using reference TRBV29-1 and TRBJ1-1, is SAVISQKPSRDICQRGTSLTIQCQVDSQVTMMFWYRQQPGQSLTLIATANQGSEATYESGFVIDKFPISRPNLTFSTLTVSNMSPEDSSIYLCSAYRVVNTEAFFGQGTRLTVV.